This T cell receptor (beta chain) was sequenced during a study of memory CD4+ T cells and cytomegalovirus serostatus. Study at large: Of the healthy Belgian adults, 8 to 10 were CMV seropositive and more than 20 seronegative.

In the original workflow: Out-of-frame sequences were removed, leaving a few million distinct TCRbeta sequences. Assay: immunoSEQ multiplex PCR; the TCRdb copy retains only in-frame clones and omits some. D and trimming come from the DNA, and the V and J calls and clone size come from that table. The sample lists under 85,000 clones, around 82% occurring once. As to this clone: No antigen is known for it.

Single viable CD3+CD4+CD8-CD45RO+ cells were sorted as the memory CD4+ T cells. Study observations and caveats: A US-trained random forest predicted CMV serostatus with median AUC around 0.91. CD4+ memory repertoires contained 67 of 164 reported CMV TCRbeta sequences.

Trimming took 2 bases from V and 9 from J, leaving 13 bases between them. Germline V gives CDR1 KGHSH, CDR2 LQKENI. The length of the CDR3 is 13 residues. The sample was memory CD4+ T cells from blood. This sequence was found in an adult in good health and CMV-seropositive. The rearrangement joins TRBV18 to TRBJ2-5, with D perhaps being TRBD1 or TRBD2 (5 bases each). The CDR3 sequence is CASSPGTLWAQYF. CDR3 DNA: TGTGCCAGCTCACCAGGGACCCTATGGGCCCAGTACTTC.